This T cell receptor beta chain was retrieved from a study of blood T cell repertoires in COVID-19. In the study overall: Sites in the United States, Italy and Spain provided acute and convalescent COVID-19 samples. T cells, B-cell-depleted T cells, or PBMCs provided the cDNA or gDNA that served as material.

V was clipped by 8 bases and J by 4 bases, with 15 bases between them. The CDR3 spans 14 residues. Per the germline V gene, CDR1 is SNHLY and CDR2 is FYNNEI. As handled by the study authors: Reference gene primers were amplified, and this amplification served to estimate nucleated cell counts. Method: immunoSEQ multiplex PCR; TCRdb's copy keeps in-frame clones and lacks some. V, J and clone size derive from that table, while D and trimming were established from the DNA sequence. The table has about 250,000 clones, 70% to 85% seen once. Sequenced input: peripheral blood. The genes are TRBV2 and TRBJ1-5, with D uncertain. The clonotype originates from a man of 80 years or more with acute or convalescent COVID-19. The CDR3: CASSRLAENQPQHF. CDR3 sequence (DNA): TGTGCCAGCTCGAGATTGGCGGAGAATCAGCCCCAGCATTTT.